The 9 T cell receptor beta chains in this list originate from one sample, sequenced in a study of OX40 agonist ivuxolimab in advanced cancers. Produced via immunoSEQ multiplex PCR; TCRdb's table is partial and in-frame only. Of approximately 44,000 clones listed, around 85% were seen once; the top ten hold approximately 0.37%. The starting material was CD4+ or CD8+ T cells sorted from blood, obtained in a trial of the OX40 agonist ivuxolimab. The origin of the receptors is an adult with an advanced solid tumor such as melanoma, head and neck, liver or kidney cancer.

The chain combines TRBV28 with TRBJ2-1; tentatively, D is TRBD2 (6 bases). V dropped 6 bases and J dropped 5 bases, with 17 bases sitting between them. This CDR3 spans 15 amino acids. Germline V lookup: CDR1 MDHEN, CDR2 SYDVKM. The DNA of the CDR3 is TGTGCCAGCAGGCAGTCTAGCGCTGGGAACAATGAGCAGTTCTTC. It is translated as CASRQSSAGNNEQFF.

V usage is TRBV9 and J usage is TRBJ2-1; the match to TRBD1 covers 11 bases. This CDR3 comprises 20 residues. V gave up 3 bases and J gave up 6 bases; unmatched junction bases: 20. Germline V gene sequence: CDR1 SGDLS, CDR2 YYNGEE. The CDR3 is CASSGGGPGWDRGFGNEQFF. For the CDR3, the DNA is TGTGCCAGCAGCGGAGGGGGACCCGGATGGGACAGGGGGTTTGGCAATGAGCAGTTCTTC.

V and J are TRBV29-1 and TRBJ1-2; D remains ambiguous. The CDR3 has 17 amino acids. Per the germline V gene, CDR1 is SQVTM and CDR2 is ANQGSEA. V was shortened by 3 bases and J by 0 bases, with 20 bases between the two germline ends. CDR3 loop: CSVDVRPSTTANYGYTF. The CDR3 coding sequence is TGCAGCGTTGATGTCCGGCCCTCTACCACTGCTAACTATGGCTACACCTTC.

The chain carries TRBV6-1 and TRBJ1-6; perhaps TRBD1 as D (6 bases). The length of the CDR3 is 14 residues. The germline CDR1 and CDR2 sequences are MNHNS and SASEGT. Trimming pared 5 bases from V and 8 bases from J, leaving 13 bases between. The CDR3 reads CASSSRTVDSPLHF. The CDR3 DNA reads TGTGCCAGCAGTTCGAGGACAGTGGATTCACCCCTCCACTTT.

The chain links TRBV30 to TRBJ1-6; the D gene is possibly TRBD1 (5 bases). Trimming removed 3 bases at V and 5 bases at J, with 8 bases between. Germline loops: CDR1 GTSNPN, CDR2 SVGIG (reference sequence). This CDR3 is built from 13 residues. The CDR3 reads CAWSGHNNSPLHF. The CDR3 region has the DNA TGTGCCTGGAGCGGACACAATAATTCACCCCTCCACTTT.

This clone has more than one count but fewer than ten. The genes are TRBV5-5 and TRBJ2-7; D uncertain. CDR3 size: 14 residues. Germline V gene sequence: CDR1 SGHKS, CDR2 YYEKEE (reference sequence). V lost 4 bases and J 5 bases, leaving 16 bases between the germline ends. CDR3 protein: CASSDLRPFHEQYF. The DNA for the CDR3 is TGTGCCAGCAGCGACCTTCGACCGTTCCACGAGCAGTACTTC.

The chain couples TRBV28 to TRBJ1-4; TRBD1 is a possible D gene (6 bases). The germline V gene has CDR1 MDHEN and CDR2 SYDVKM. Trimming removed 6 bases at V and 11 bases at J, with 16 bases between. The CDR3 covers 13 residues. The DNA of the CDR3 is TGTGCCAGCAGCCTGGACAGCCGGGGGAAACTGTTTTTT. It translates to CASSLDSRGKLFF.

V gene TRBV5-8 combines with J gene TRBJ1-2, with a tentative D call TRBD1 (5 bases). The CDR3 spans 14 residues. V lost 1 base and J 7 bases, leaving 14 bases between the germline ends. CDR1 is SGHTS, CDR2 YDEGEE, per germline. CDR3 coding DNA: TGTGCCAGCAGCTTGCACCTCACAGGAAGTGGCTACACCTTC. Its protein is CASSLHLTGSGYTF.

The chain employs TRBV6-5 and TRBJ2-3; D is unclear. V was cut by 6 bases and J by 4 bases, with 14 bases left in between. In germline, CDR1 is MNHEY, CDR2 SVGAGI. The CDR3 sequence is 14 residues long. This CDR3 is CASSPRPVPDTQYF. As DNA, the CDR3 is TGTGCCAGCAGCCCCCGCCCCGTGCCAGATACGCAGTATTTT.